A selection of T cell receptor beta chains follows, all from one sample in a study of cytomegalovirus exposure and HLA in healthy donors. Here immunoSEQ multiplex PCR was the method, and the copy in TCRdb shows in-frame clones only, minus some. The sample includes 150,000 to 200,000 clones, 86% seen only once; the top ten take about 1.6%. Source material: PBMCs. The receptors here all came from a woman between 18 and 29 years old in good health and CMV-seronegative. The CDR3 runs from the conserved cysteine through the conserved F or W.

V gene	J gene	CDR3 protein
TRBV29-1	TRBJ2-3	CSVLRTDTDTQYF
TRBV14	TRBJ1-2	CASSQGGTGNYGYTF
TRBV11-2	TRBJ2-5	CASSLGRDIIQETQYF
TRBV6-1	TRBJ1-2	CASSGEVNYGYTF
TRBV2	TRBJ1-5	CASSGDRRSNQPQHF
TRBV5-6	TRBJ1-2	CASSPIRDRALNGYTF
TRBV10-1	TRBJ2-5	CASSGLAQETQYF
TRBV15	TRBJ1-5	CATGYRRNQPQHF
TRBV7-6	TRBJ2-5	CASSLGSGGAQETQYF
TRBV4-2	TRBJ2-1	CASSPGLQNEQFF
TRBV6-5	TRBJ1-1	CASSYMGQLNTEAFF
TRBV13	TRBJ1-2	CASSLSPGPEGNGYTF
TRBV12-5	TRBJ1-4	CASGSRERNEKLFF